This T cell receptor (beta chain) was identified in a study of blood T cell repertoires in COVID-19. For the study at large: Samples taken during acute and convalescent COVID-19 were collected in the United States, Italy and Spain.

TCRdb's table, derived via immunoSEQ multiplex PCR, lists solely in-frame clones and lacks some. Of roughly 230,000 clones in the sample, 80% to 85% were seen once. V lost 4 bases and J 5 bases, leaving 13 bases between the germline ends. This CDR3 is 14 amino acids long. CDR1 is LGHDT and CDR2 is YNNKEL in the germline V gene (reference sequence). The specimen was peripheral blood. The chain couples TRBV3-1 (or the pseudogene TRBV3-2) to TRBJ2-3; D perhaps matches TRBD2 (6 bases). This TCR was sampled from a middle-aged man with acute or convalescent COVID-19. CDR3 residues: CASSPSRAGDTQYF. CDR3 sequence (DNA): TGTGCCAGCAGCCCCTCGCGAGCGGGAGATACGCAGTATTTT.